This entry features one T cell receptor beta chain sequence. PCR involved 60 Vbeta and 13 Jbeta primers. The method was immunoSEQ multiplex PCR; TCRdb's version includes in-frame clones alone and lacks a portion of them. This sample carries approximately 90,000 clones, 76% of them seen once, and the ten largest clones take 1.2% to 1.5%. These data originate in a study of cytomegalovirus exposure and HLA in healthy donors. This CDR3 spans 16 amino acids. Germline CDR1 reads SGHNT; CDR2 reads YYREEE (reference sequence). Trimming removed 4 bases from V and 6 bases from J; junction bases left unmatched: 12.

The chain uses TRBV5-4 and TRBJ2-3; 9 bases align to TRBD2. This receptor was identified in a male donor in good health and CMV-seronegative. Sequences were obtained from PBMCs. The CDR3 is CASSPPPSGIFDTQYF. CDR3 DNA: TGTGCCAGCAGCCCACCCCCTAGCGGGATATTTGATACGCAGTATTTT.